Below, 9 T cell receptor beta chains from the same sample are listed, as sequenced in a study of blood T cell repertoires in COVID-19. Data came from immunoSEQ multiplex PCR; TCRdb stores just in-frame clones and leaves some out. The table includes some 300,000 clones, around 89% detected once. The sequenced material came from PBMCs or T cells enriched from blood (not recorded which). These receptors were taken from a woman between 35 and 50 years old who had recovered from COVID-19.

The rearrangement links TRBV11-3 to TRBJ2-1; a weak D match, TRBD1 (5 bases). The CDR3 is 15 residues long. Germline assignment: CDR1 SGHNT and CDR2 YENEEA. V gave up 3 bases and J gave up 2 bases, with 11 bases separating them. In DNA, the CDR3 is TGTGCCAGCAGCTTGACAGTGTCCCCCTACAATGAGCAGTTCTTC. It yields the protein CASSLTVSPYNEQFF. The full variable domain, rest sourced from reference TRBV11-3 and TRBJ2-1, is EAGVVQSPRYKIIEKKQPVAFWCNPISGHNTLYWYLQNLGQGPELLIRYENEEAVDDSQLPKDRFSAERLKGVDSTLKIQPAELGDSAVYLCASSLTVSPYNEQFFGPGTRLTVL.

This chain connects TRBV6-1 to TRBJ2-1; D is undetermined. Germline assignment: CDR1 MNHNS and CDR2 SASEGT. Trimming left V 2 bases short and J 7 bases short, with 9 bases between. The CDR3 spans 13 residues. CDR3 region: CASSESPRNEQFF. CDR3 in DNA: TGTGCCAGCAGTGAATCCCCTCGTAATGAGCAGTTCTTC.

The chain is built from TRBV18 and TRBJ2-7; 9 bases are a match to TRBD1. Germline V gene sequence: CDR1 KGHSH, CDR2 LQKENI. V trimming: 4 bases; J trimming: 6 bases; junction bases outside the gene matches: 4. The CDR3 totals 13 residues. This CDR3 reads CASSQGDRVEQYF. The CDR3 region has the DNA TGTGCCAGCTCACAGGGGGACAGGGTCGAGCAGTACTTC.

This chain connects TRBV7-2 to TRBJ1-3; a weak D match, TRBD1 (5 bases). Germline loops: CDR1 SGHTA, CDR2 FQGNSA. The CDR3 consists of 13 residues. Between the trimmed V and J ends, which lost 5 bases and 6 bases, there was a span of 11 bases. The CDR3 DNA follows: TGTGCCAGCAGCGCGGCGGGGGTAAACACCATATATTTT. Protein sequence: CASSAAGVNTIYF.

V and J are TRBV19 and TRBJ2-2, with D unresolved. The CDR3 spans 14 residues. The V end lost 5 bases, the J end lost 1 base, and 8 bases lay between the germline ends. Germline values: CDR1 LNHDA, CDR2 SQIVND (reference sequence). CDR3 loop: CASSSRQNTGELFF. CDR3 sequence (DNA): TGTGCCAGTAGTTCCCGACAGAACACCGGGGAGCTGTTTTTT. The complete variable domain, with remaining parts taken from reference TRBV19 and TRBJ2-2, reads DGGITQSPKYLFRKEGQNVTLSCEQNLNHDAMYWYRQDPGQGLRLIYYSQIVNDFQKGDIAEGYSVSREKKESFPLTVTSAQKNPTAFYLCASSSRQNTGELFFGEGSRLTVL.

The chain is built from TRBV10-3 and TRBJ2-2; 10 positions agree with TRBD2. Germline V lookup: CDR1 ENHRY, CDR2 SYGVKD. V dropped 2 bases and J dropped 12; count of bases not matched to a gene: 9. The CDR3 extends over 15 amino acids. CDR3 in amino acids: CAISEPSGLAPKLFF. The CDR3, as DNA: TGTGCCATCAGTGAGCCGTCGGGACTAGCGCCCAAGCTGTTTTTT.

The chain couples TRBV19 to TRBJ1-5, with D possibly TRBD1 on 6 matching bases. The CDR3 is 16 residues long. The germline gives CDR1 LNHDA, CDR2 SQIVND (reference sequence). Between the trimmed V and J ends, which lost 5 bases and 4 bases, there was a span of 18 bases. CDR3 bases: TGTGCCAGTAGTCGCGAATCAGGGGTCGGGAATCAGCCCCAGCATTTT. It translates to CASSRESGVGNQPQHF. The entire variable domain, with the rest obtained from reference TRBV19 and TRBJ1-5, is as follows: DGGITQSPKYLFRKEGQNVTLSCEQNLNHDAMYWYRQDPGQGLRLIYYSQIVNDFQKGDIAEGYSVSREKKESFPLTVTSAQKNPTAFYLCASSRESGVGNQPQHFGDGTRLSIL.

The J gene is TRBJ2-3, the V gene TRBV3-1 (or the pseudogene TRBV3-2); D possibly uses TRBD1 or TRBD2 (9 bases each). The germline V gene has CDR1 LGHDT and CDR2 YNNKEL (reference sequence). The length of the CDR3 is 20 residues. The germline V and J ends were trimmed by 4 bases and 3 bases, with 29 bases remaining between them. CDR3 sequence (DNA): TGTGCCAGCAGCCGAACAGGGGGCGACCAAAGCGGGAGGTCGACAGATACGCAGTATTTT. Its protein is CASSRTGGDQSGRSTDTQYF.

In this sample, this clone turned up once. This chain connects TRBV10-3 to TRBJ2-1; D is perhaps TRBD1 (5 bases). Germline loops: CDR1 ENHRY, CDR2 SYGVKD. CDR3 length: 13 residues. Between the trimmed V and J ends, which lost 11 bases and 6 bases, there was a span of 17 bases. As DNA, the CDR3 is TGTGCCGTACAAGGGGTCAGGGTCAATGAGCAGTTCTTC. It encodes CAVQGVRVNEQFF.